The 11 T cell receptor beta chains given below trace back to one sample, sequenced in a study of identifying expanded T cells in peripheral blood. The table came from immunoSEQ multiplex PCR; TCRdb's copy has only in-frame clones and leaves some out. The sample shows under 150,000 clones, roughly 84% of them seen only once. Sequencing was performed on blood. Receptor source: a person between 18 and 69 years old in good health.

J is TRBJ2-1 and V is TRBV7-9; the D gene is possibly TRBD2 (5 bases). The V end lost 5 bases, the J end lost 4 bases, and 9 bases lay between the germline ends. CDR3 size: 13 residues. In germline, CDR1 is SEHNR, CDR2 FQNEAQ (reference sequence). The CDR3 nucleotides are TGTGCCAGCAGCGCCCGAGGGTACAATGAGCAGTTCTTC. Encoded protein: CASSARGYNEQFF.

The V gene is TRBV7-8, the J gene TRBJ1-2; 8 positions agree with TRBD1. The CDR3 is made up of 14 amino acids. J was trimmed by 0 bases and V by 5 bases; bases with no gene match: 2. Per the germline V gene, CDR1 is SGHVS and CDR2 is FQNEAQ. The CDR3 reads CASSARGPNYGYTF. CDR3 coding DNA: TGTGCCAGCAGCGCCAGGGGGCCTAACTATGGCTACACCTTC.

CDR3 DNA sequence: TGTGCCAGCAGCTCTCCCTTCGAGGGGAGGACCTACGAGCAGTACTTC. It specifies CASSSPFEGRTYEQYF. The chain recombines TRBV5-4 with TRBJ2-7; D may be TRBD2 (6 bases). This CDR3 has 16 residues. Between the trimmed V and J ends, which lost 3 bases and 2 bases, there was a span of 18 bases. From germline, CDR1 is SGHNT and CDR2 YYREEE (reference sequence).

The chain links TRBV29-1 to TRBJ2-3; D might be TRBD1 or TRBD2, each matching 5 bases. Trimming removed 5 bases at V and 2 bases at J, with 11 bases between. This CDR3 spans 13 amino acids. Germline CDR1 is SQVTM and CDR2 is ANQGSEA. In DNA form, the CDR3 reads TGCAGCGTTTCGGGACCAGACACAGATACGCAGTATTTT. Translation gives CSVSGPDTDTQYF.

V and J are TRBV5-6 and TRBJ2-7; no clear D gene. The germline gives CDR1 SGHDT, CDR2 YYEEEE. This CDR3 is built from 13 residues. Trimming pared 2 bases from V and 2 bases from J, leaving 8 bases between. CDR3 protein: CASSFGRAYEQYF. The DNA for the CDR3 is TGTGCCAGCAGCTTTGGCAGAGCCTACGAGCAGTACTTC.

The V gene is TRBV2, the J gene TRBJ1-5; 7 bases map to TRBD1. V trimming: 7 bases; J trimming: 6 bases; junction bases outside the gene matches: 3. CDR3 length: 12 amino acids. Germline CDR1 reads SNHLY; CDR2 reads FYNNEI. CDR3 protein: CASKAGGQPQHF. The CDR3 nucleotides read TGTGCCAGCAAGGCAGGGGGTCAGCCCCAGCATTTT.

The chain combines TRBV11-2 with TRBJ2-7; D is unresolved. The CDR3 runs 19 residues. V was clipped by 0 bases and J by 4 bases, with 25 bases between them. Per the germline V gene, CDR1 is SGHAT and CDR2 is FQNNGV. The CDR3, as DNA: TGTGCCAGCAGCTTAGATCTAGATTCCCTTTCGCCAGGATTTTACGAGCAGTACTTC. It yields the protein CASSLDLDSLSPGFYEQYF.

The V gene is TRBV4-3, the J gene TRBJ1-1; no firm D call. CDR1 is LGHNA, CDR2 YSLEER, per germline. V was pared by 4 bases and J by 3 bases, with 9 bases between. The CDR3 covers 13 residues. CDR3: CASSRGEDTEAFF. In DNA, the CDR3 is TGCGCCAGCAGCCGGGGTGAGGACACTGAAGCTTTCTTT.

This clone was recorded only once. The chain joins TRBV7-8 to TRBJ2-1; possibly TRBD1 or TRBD2 for D (5 bases each). This CDR3 comprises 15 residues. Trimming removed 1 base at V and 2 bases at J, with 9 bases between. CDR1 SGHVS and CDR2 FQNEAQ come from the germline V gene. The CDR3 is CASSLGGSAYNEQFF. CDR3 nucleotide sequence: TGTGCCAGCAGCTTAGGGGGGAGCGCCTACAATGAGCAGTTCTTC. Based on the CDR3 plus reference TRBV7-8 and TRBJ2-1, the full variable domain is GAGVSQSPRYKVAKRGQDVALRCDPISGHVSLFWYQQALGQGPEFLTYFQNEAQLDKSGLPSDRFFAERPEGSVSTLKIQRTQQEDSAVYLCASSLGGSAYNEQFFGPGTRLTVL.

The genes are TRBV4-3 and TRBJ2-7, with 8 bases fitting TRBD1. J lost 7 bases, V lost 5 bases, and 10 bases had no gene match. Germline V CDR1 and CDR2: LGHNA, YSLEER. The CDR3 has 14 residues. The CDR3, as DNA: TGCGCCAGCAGCAAGCATCAGGGGGCACAGGAGCAGTACTTC. Translated, it gives CASSKHQGAQEQYF.

This clone was seen a single time. This rearrangement joins TRBV5-6 to TRBJ1-1; D is unclear. The V and J ends lost 4 bases and 5 bases respectively, with 21 bases between them. The germline gives CDR1 SGHDT, CDR2 YYEEEE. The CDR3 has 16 residues. The CDR3 protein is CASSRAIQIYSTEAFF. The CDR3 bases are TGTGCCAGCAGCCGCGCCATACAGATATATAGTACTGAAGCTTTCTTT.